The entry that follows covers one T cell receptor beta chain sequence. Antigen: not known. ViraFEST assay sequencing came after antigen-specific CD4+ T cells were expanded with viral peptide pools. After around ten days in culture, the CD4+ T cells were isolated. Negative nucleocapsid antibody tests before and after vaccination confirmed no previous SARS-CoV-2 infection. Researchers swapped half the medium for IL-2 medium on both days 3 and 7. TCRdb's table, derived via immunoSEQ multiplex PCR, lists solely in-frame clones and lacks some. This sample has under 80,000 clones, with 60% to 85% found just once. This entry belongs to a study of vaccination effects on CD4 cells after COVID-19. The CDR3 covers 13 residues. In germline, CDR1 is SQVTM, CDR2 ANQGSEA. Trimming stripped 2 bases from V and 2 bases from J, with 9 bases between.

The sequence came from a human donor who received a COVID-19 vaccine. This rearrangement joins TRBV29-1 to TRBJ1-1, with no clear D. The sequencing here drew on CD4+ T cells from PBMCs cultured with SARS-CoV-2 spike peptides, taken before COVID-19 vaccination. The CDR3 DNA reads as TGCAGCGTTGAACACACTATAAACACTGAAGCTTTCTTT. This codes for CSVEHTINTEAFF.